The clone carrying this T cell receptor (beta chain) was counted only a few times. The CDR3 consists of 16 residues. The ends were cut back, 5 bases at V and 1 base at J, with 17 bases in the middle. The germline V gene has CDR1 MNHNY and CDR2 SVGAGI (reference sequence). It was through 5'RACE template switching that TCR cDNA was made, with a universal primer site and UMIs added. Each CDR3 protein is one row after TCRdb ran MiXCR on the 5' RACE reads. The repertoire includes 150,000 or so distinct CDR3 sequences, 9.3% of them detected once, and about 40% sits in the top ten. The data belong to a study of T cells after yellow fever vaccination.

Material: CD8+ T cells sorted from PBMCs, obtained 45 days after the yellow fever booster vaccination. The chain is built from TRBV6-6 and TRBJ1-2; no firm D call. The source of this sequence is a man aged 18 to 30 who received the YFV17D yellow fever vaccine. Here the CDR3 reads CASSHGSPDYNYGYTF. DNA of the CDR3: TGTGCCAGCAGTCATGGGTCCCCGGACTATAACTATGGCTACACCTTC.